This T cell receptor (beta chain) was retrieved from a study of blood T cell repertoires in COVID-19. Using immunoSEQ multiplex PCR, the repertoire was profiled, and TCRdb retains in-frame clones only, with some absent. The repertoire includes some 300,000 clones, over 85% of them detected once, and 2.5% to 3.5% sits in the top ten. In terms of age and location, participants ranged from roughly 18 to 90 years and lived in about two dozen US areas. J was trimmed by 13 bases and V by 3 bases; bases with no gene match: 11. The CDR3 is 16 residues long. The germline CDR1 and CDR2 sequences are ENHRY and SYGVKD.

The specimen sequenced was PBMCs or T cells enriched from blood (not recorded which). The chain links TRBV10-3 to TRBJ2-4; 14 nucleotides align to TRBD2. This TCR was sampled from a woman in her 50s who had been exposed to COVID-19. This CDR3 reads CAISEQGTSGGPVQYF. CDR3 in DNA: TGTGCCATCAGTGAACAGGGGACTAGCGGGGGCCCAGTACAGTACTTC.